This TCR beta chain derives from a study of cytomegalovirus exposure and HLA in healthy donors (dated by TCRdb to 2015 to 2018). For context, the study as a whole: An earlier analysis of roughly 610 of the donors reported approximately 280 Gb of sequence data and 90 million to 120 million unique TCR beta sequences obtained from around 180 million T cells. Roughly 290 gigabases of sequencing data and around 88 million unique TCR sequences made up an early release that covered around 640 HLA-typed donors. Of the roughly 390 genotyped donors, about 80% fell in the genetic ancestry cluster associated with self-reported Caucasian donors. The aim of the study was to test whether cataloging public T cell receptors could identify signatures of past pathogen exposure. The T cell repertoires of under 750 subjects were profiled by immunosequencing and related to cytomegalovirus serostatus. In addition to the first cohort of hundreds of subjects, a separate validation cohort of under 150 different subjects was used. To predict cytomegalovirus infection status, the study brought together high-throughput TCR immunosequencing, statistical association of individual TCRs with disease status, and machine learning. To study patterns of TCR occurrence, a later analysis re-analyzed previously published TCR beta repertoires from several hundred donors and added high-resolution HLA genotyping. Rather than using new phenotypic data, the later analysis identified candidate immune exposures from TCR beta sequences and from how often those sequences occurred across donors. An earlier analysis of 587 of the donors applied high-throughput TCR beta sequencing to assess whether each TCR beta V gene segment acted as functional or pseudogenic. Donor age, sex, ethnicity and CMV serostatus were compiled alongside the repertoire data. Genome-wide SNP genotypes for about three fifths of the 666 donors were used in a later genetic analysis, which treated that subset as a discovery cohort. Every discovery cohort repertoire had been produced on one sequencing platform. Both class I and class II loci were covered by HLA typing, at four-digit resolution. Typing coverage varied by locus: about 629-630 donors for A, B, C, DRB1 and DQB1; more than 500 for DQA1; 606 for DPA1; approximately 470 for DPB1. Several DR-DQ haplotypes were treated as single units for association and clustering because of strong linkage in the cohort. Among 398 genotyped donors of the cohort, an average of 235,054 unique TCR beta nucleotide sequences were sequenced per donor, 15% to 20% of them non-productive.

About this clone: Its antigen remains unidentified.

The cohort comprised several hundred healthy bone marrow donors. At the time of sampling, all cohort members were nominally healthy, though unrecorded immune exposures were likely present. The donor was CMV seropositive and belonged to the group of 250 to 350 seropositive cohort members. Each donor provided a peripheral blood sample, and peripheral blood mononuclear cells were used for TCR beta sequencing. The Qiagen DNeasy Blood Extraction Kit was used to extract genomic DNA from the blood cell samples. CDR1 and CDR2, per the germline V gene, are SNHLY and FYNNEI. V trim: 4 bases; J trim: 7 bases; unmatched bases: 6. The CDR3 starts with the cysteine, ends with the phenylalanine, and has 14 residues. Just CDR3 DNA is preserved here, 42 bases in frame from base 1. Library creation used the immunoSEQ multiplex PCR assay. For the multiplex PCR, a mixture combining 60 forward primers for TCR Vbeta segments and 13 reverse primers for TCR Jbeta segments was used. A multiplex PCR assay on genomic DNA amplified the CDR3 region of rearranged TCR beta genes. The Illumina HiSeq System was used to sequence the amplified TCR beta libraries as 87-base-pair reads. The source study handled its data this way. A later analysis tallied roughly 76 million unique TCR beta chains across the 600 to 700 repertoires, and about 10 million of those chains were shared by two or more donors. To remove PCR and sequencing errors, raw reads were error-corrected and collapsed into unique sequences using a nearest-neighbor algorithm that merged closely related sequences. V, D and J gene segments were assigned by aligning CDR3 sequences to IMGT reference sequences. Each retained sequence needed at least a six-nucleotide match to both a V gene segment and a J gene segment. A rearrangement counted as productive if the CDR3 had no stop codons and remained in frame with V and J, and every other rearrangement counted as non-productive. CDR3 was defined according to IMGT convention as the region running from the second conserved V-encoded cysteine to the conserved J-encoded phenylalanine. The earlier analysis of 550 to 650 of the donors excluded any sequence lacking an unambiguous match to a single V gene segment. In an earlier analysis of approximately 610 of the donors, V segments were called functional above 56.7% productive rearrangements and were called segregating when the between-donor standard deviation exceeded 5%. A statistical classification framework was developed to diagnose cytomegalovirus status using the catalog of TCR beta chain sequences. In a later analysis, TCR nucleotide sequences were compared against IMGT/GENE-DB human TR gene sequences so that V and J genes could be assigned. Using the TCRdist pipeline, a later analysis assigned CDR3 sequences along with most-parsimonious VDJ recombination scenarios. A later analysis defined each TCR beta chain by its CDR3 amino acid sequence plus V-gene family, and excluded reads lacking a unique V-gene family. To address suspected cross-contamination and a sequencing artifact, a later analysis removed roughly 580 highly shared, low-generation-probability nucleotide sequences. A later analysis calculated a clonal expansion index for each public chain from normalized within-repertoire ranks of inferred template counts. A later analysis computed generation probabilities with a VDJ recombination model fitted to out-of-frame rearrangements, and checked the results against IGoR. In a later analysis, hypergeometric tests were used to score TCR-TCR, TCR-HLA and TCR-CMV co-occurrence, with a repertoire-size bias correction applied to TCR pairs. A later analysis estimated false discovery rates by permuting HLA or CMV assignments 20 times. In a later analysis, co-occurring TCRs were grouped using DBSCAN, and TCRdist sequence similarity was added for clustering within HLA-allele-positive subsets. Co-occurrence clustering excluded repertoires with fewer than 30,000 or more than 120,000 public chains, plus five with anomalous nucleotide sharing. TCRdb carries this immuneACCESS record with in-frame sequences only. Its versions omit some clonotypes, under half of them owing to an unresolved V gene in the studies checked, with the rest unexplained. V, J and clone size reflect that table, while D and trimming were determined from the DNA. The data table for this sample lists about 110,000 clones. Under 7% of the sample is in the top ten clones.

On the study overall, not on this receptor specifically: Three of the identified cytomegalovirus-associated TCR beta chains were confirmed in vitro to be specific for cytomegalovirus antigens. CMV serostatus was the only immune exposure information available for the cohort. In an earlier analysis of approximately 600 of the donors, most TCR beta V segments were observed in productive rearrangements about 87% or about 30% of the time, broadly matching IMGT annotations. A later analysis found that TCR association rates varied across HLA loci, with DRB1 alleles showing the most associated TCRs and HLA-C alleles the fewest. V-gene and J-gene trimming of TCR beta chains was associated with a missense DCLRE1C variant in a later genetic analysis, and the association was replicated in an independent cohort. The 87-base-pair reads could not distinguish some IMGT-functional V segments, including TRBV6-2 and TRBV6-3, so those segments were excluded. The classifier was reported to diagnose cytomegalovirus status with high specificity and sensitivity in both the original and validation cohorts. At a false discovery rate of 0.05, a later analysis linked some 18,000 TCR beta sequences to specific HLA alleles. In the study, some 160 TCR beta chains were listed as associated with cytomegalovirus. Most CMV-associated TCR beta chains appeared to be HLA-restricted in a later analysis, and the HLA associations seemed to be driven largely by CMV exposure. This cohort had only TCR beta chains sequenced, and the lack of alpha or paired-chain data limited which features could be detected. According to the authors, the approach could potentially be generalized to other disease states and immunological phenotypes. Assigning TCR associations to individual alleles was difficult when HLA alleles, especially DR and DQ, strongly co-occurred. Compared with equally common non-associated chains, HLA-associated TCR beta chains in a later analysis were more clonally expanded and had lower generation probabilities. A later analysis reported that several top co-occurrence clusters appeared linked to parvovirus B19, influenza, CMV and Epstein-Barr virus. A further reported finding was that TCR beta sequences accurately predicted the HLA-A and HLA-B alleles for most subjects in the first cohort. The presence/absence analyses assumed that sequencing depth was roughly uniform across donors, and that assumption may not be true. Compared with the approximately 710-donor mean, donors in an Asian-associated ancestry cluster had fewer N-insertions in productive TCRs, according to a later genetic analysis. Correlated functional status among segregating V segments might be attributable to linkage disequilibrium, but an unknown experimental factor could not be ruled out. Because counts were too low, roughly 18 rarely observed V segments, including chromosome 9 orphons, were left out of the earlier analysis of 500 to 750 of the donors. Because some donors lacked HLA typing at each locus, the association tests relied only on the typed subset. A cluster of highly shared sequence variants was judged likely to be a technical artifact of the sequencing pipeline. While some public TCRs were present in many individuals, most TCR sequences turned up only very rarely across donors.

This clonotype originated in a man in his forties or fifties in good health and CMV-seropositive. The sequencing sample was made of PBMCs. This chain is built from TRBV2 and TRBJ1-5, with 8 bases aligning to TRBD1. In nucleotides, the sequence is TGTGCCAGCAGTGGGACAGGGATTAGCCAGCCCCAGCATTTT. It is translated as CASSGTGISQPQHF. With all but the CDR3 taken from the reference TRBV2 and TRBJ1-5 genes, the full variable domain is: EPEVTQTPSHQVTQMGQEVILRCVPISNHLYFYWYRQILGQKVEFLVSFYNNEISEKSEIFDDQFSVERPDGSNFTLKIRSTKLEDSAMYFCASSGTGISQPQHFGDGTRLSIL.